One sample yielded the 32 T cell receptor beta chains listed below, sequenced in a study of technical replicates of blood from four donors. The repertoire was sequenced with immunoSEQ multiplex PCR; TCRdb's copy has only in-frame clones and lacks some. The sample holds fewer than 90,000 clones, 80% to 95% seen once. The specimen sequenced was T cells isolated from PBMCs. These receptors were obtained from a human donor in good health.

The gene calls are TRBV4-2 and TRBJ1-3; D not resolved. Germline CDR1 reads LGHNA; CDR2 reads YNFKEQ. The germline V and J ends were trimmed by 0 bases and 0 bases, with 6 bases remaining between them. The CDR3 extends over 15 amino acids. CDR3 nucleotide sequence: TGTGCCAGCAGCCAAGAGGAGGTCTCTGGAAACACCATATATTTT. This codes for CASSQEEVSGNTIYF.

The chain recombines TRBV18 with TRBJ2-1, with 10 bases that match TRBD2. Trimming cost V 1 base and J 0 bases; bases outside gene matches: 6. CDR1 and CDR2 (germline): KGHSH, LQKENI. This CDR3 is built from 18 residues. CDR3: CASSPLGAGGHSYNEQFF. The CDR3 DNA sequence: TGTGCCAGCTCACCACTTGGAGCGGGGGGGCACTCCTACAATGAGCAGTTCTTC.

This chain links TRBV28 with TRBJ1-1; no clear D gene. From germline, CDR1 is MDHEN and CDR2 SYDVKM. Trimming removed 3 bases from V and 1 base from J, with 6 bases in between. The CDR3 consists of 13 residues. This CDR3 is CASSFEGNTEAFF. CDR3 sequence (DNA): TGTGCCAGCAGTTTTGAGGGGAACACTGAAGCTTTCTTT.

This clone was seen a single time. The rearrangement links TRBV30 to TRBJ2-5; 7 bases fit TRBD2. J was trimmed by 4 bases and V by 5 bases; bases with no gene match: 7. CDR3 size: 13 residues. The V gene's germline CDR1 is GTSNPN and CDR2 SVGIG (reference sequence). The DNA of the CDR3 is TGTGCCTGGGGGAGGACTAGTATAGAGACCCAGTACTTC. The encoded protein is CAWGRTSIETQYF.

The chain recombines TRBV10-3 with TRBJ1-4; D is possibly TRBD1 (6 bases). The germline gives CDR1 ENHRY, CDR2 SYGVKD. Trimming cost V 4 bases and J 0 bases, with 12 bases left between them. The CDR3 has 16 residues. CDR3 DNA sequence: TGTGCCATCAGTGCCCGGACAGTGGCAACTAATGAAAAACTGTTTTTT. It encodes CAISARTVATNEKLFF.

The J gene is TRBJ2-3, the V gene TRBV7-2; 8 bases align to TRBD2. V dropped 5 bases and J dropped 0; count of bases not matched to a gene: 10. Germline V CDR1 and CDR2: SGHTA, FQGNSA. This CDR3 comprises 17 residues. DNA of the CDR3: TGTGCCAGCAGCCTCCAAACTAGCGGATTTAGCACAGATACGCAGTATTTT. Protein sequence: CASSLQTSGFSTDTQYF.

This chain connects TRBV5-6 to TRBJ1-5; the D gene is possibly TRBD1 (5 bases). Germline V CDR1 and CDR2: SGHDT, YYEEEE. This CDR3 comprises 14 residues. V lost 7 bases and J lost 4, with 15 bases in between. The CDR3 is CASPASGGNQPQHF. DNA for the CDR3: TGTGCCAGCCCAGCGTCCGGGGGAAATCAGCCCCAGCATTTT.

The rearrangement links TRBV5-5 to TRBJ2-7; TRBD1 aligns across 8 bases. Germline CDR1 reads SGHKS; CDR2 reads YYEKEE (reference sequence). The CDR3 runs to 15 residues. V shed 4 bases and J 3 bases; nucleotides not matched to a gene: 9. The CDR3 region has the DNA TGTGCCAGCAGCGTCGGGACAGGACCCTACTACGAGCAGTACTTC. Protein sequence: CASSVGTGPYYEQYF.

The gene calls are TRBV10-3 and TRBJ2-3, with 12 bases aligning to TRBD2. The V and J ends lost 7 bases and 4 bases, in that order; junction bases with no gene match: 12. The CDR3 totals 17 residues. Germline V gene lookup returns CDR1 ENHRY and CDR2 SYGVKD. The chain's CDR3 is CAITEGLAGRGADTQYF. CDR3 nucleotides: TGTGCCATCACCGAGGGACTAGCGGGCCGAGGGGCAGATACGCAGTATTTT.

The chain is built from TRBV7-9 and TRBJ1-4, with D perhaps TRBD1 (6 bases). The germline V gene has CDR1 SEHNR and CDR2 FQNEAQ (reference sequence). The CDR3 consists of 15 residues. V lost 2 bases and J 4 bases, leaving 11 bases between the germline ends. For the CDR3, the DNA is TGTGCCAGCAGCTTAAGTAGGACAGTTAATGAAAAACTGTTTTTT. Protein: CASSLSRTVNEKLFF.

The chain is built from TRBV4-3 and TRBJ1-1; D is ambiguous. Between the trimmed V and J ends, which lost 0 bases and 1 base, there was a span of 12 bases. The CDR3 has 16 amino acids. Germline-derived CDR1 and CDR2 are LGHNA and YSLEER. The CDR3 loop reads CASSQETRVGNTEAFF. DNA of the CDR3: TGCGCCAGCAGCCAAGAGACTAGGGTGGGGAACACTGAAGCTTTCTTT.

CDR3 nucleotides: TGTGCCAGCAGCGGACAGAACACTGAAGCTTTCTTT. This codes for CASSGQNTEAFF. The rearrangement links TRBV7-3 to TRBJ1-1; D may be TRBD1 (5 bases). V gave up 5 bases and J gave up 1 base, with 5 bases separating them. This CDR3 is built from 12 residues. Germline V gene sequence: CDR1 SGHTA, CDR2 FQGTGA.

V is TRBV2 and J is TRBJ2-3; unclear D gene. The CDR3 extends over 11 amino acids. Germline V gene lookup returns CDR1 SNHLY and CDR2 FYNNEI. The V end lost 6 bases, the J end lost 2 bases, and 3 bases lay between the germline ends. CDR3: CASSFTDTQYF. The CDR3 nucleotides read TGTGCCAGCAGCTTCACAGATACGCAGTATTTT.

This clone was observed a few times. Different DNA sequences within this sample yield the same CDR3. This chain joins TRBV30 and TRBJ1-1; D call uncertain. CDR1 is GTSNPN, CDR2 SVGIG, per germline (reference sequence). This CDR3 is 11 amino acids long. V lost 3 bases to trimming and J lost 2 bases, with 4 bases between them. The CDR3 region is CAWRRNTEAFF. CDR3 nucleotides: TGTGCCTGGAGGAGAAACACTGAAGCTTTCTTT. Variable domain in full (rest from reference TRBV30 and TRBJ1-1): SQTIHQWPATLVQPVGSPLSLECTVEGTSNPNLYWYRQAAGRGLQLLFYSVGIGQISSEVPQNLSASRPQDRQFILSSKKLLLSDSGFYLCAWRRNTEAFFGQGTRLTVV.

The chain employs TRBV4-1 and TRBJ2-1; TRBD2 is a possible D gene (6 bases). V was clipped by 7 bases and J by 6 bases, with 25 bases between them. CDR3 length equals 17 residues. The V gene's germline CDR1 is MGHRA and CDR2 YSYEKL. The CDR3 nucleotides are TGCGCCAGCACCCCAAGATTCATAGCGGATCGCTTCAATGAGCAGTTCTTC. It is translated as CASTPRFIADRFNEQFF.

This clone has only a few counts. This chain connects TRBV19 to TRBJ1-1; D is undetermined. The CDR3 is 12 amino acids. Germline V gene data show CDR1 as LNHDA and CDR2 as SQIVND (reference sequence). Trimming cost V 1 base and J 6 bases, with 6 bases left between them. CDR3 sequence: CASSIVGAEAFF. Written as DNA, the CDR3 is TGTGCCAGTAGTATAGTGGGCGCTGAAGCTTTCTTT.

The genes are TRBV5-4 and TRBJ1-1, with no clear D. This CDR3 has 16 amino acids. Germline V gene lookup returns CDR1 SGHNT and CDR2 YYREEE (reference sequence). V lost 4 bases and J 4 bases, leaving 20 bases between the germline ends. The CDR3 DNA reads as TGTGCCAGCAGCGCATTACGGGCGGGAGGACTCACTGAAGCTTTCTTT. This codes for CASSALRAGGLTEAFF. The variable domain in full, with the rest retrieved from reference TRBV5-4 and TRBJ1-1, is ETGVTQSPTHLIKTRGQQVTLRCSSQSGHNTVSWYQQALGQGPQFIFQYYREEENGRGNFPPRFSGLQFPNYSSELNVNALELDDSALYLCASSALRAGGLTEAFFGQGTRLTVV.

The chain employs TRBV27 and TRBJ1-4; D not resolved. Per germline, CDR1 MNHEY and CDR2 SMNVEV (reference sequence). Trimming left V 5 bases short and J 4 bases short, with 8 bases between. The CDR3 contains 13 residues. The CDR3 sequence is CASSTDINEKLFF. The CDR3, as DNA: TGTGCCAGCAGTACCGACATTAATGAAAAACTGTTTTTT.

In regard to this clone: In the same sample, other DNA sequences code for this CDR3. The chain couples TRBV5-1 to TRBJ2-7; TRBD1 aligns across 9 bases. Germline values: CDR1 SGHRS, CDR2 YFSETQ. V lost 2 bases, J lost 4 bases, and 4 bases stayed unmatched. The CDR3 runs 14 residues. CDR3 coding DNA: TGCGCCAGCAGCTTAGGCGGACAGGGGTACGAGCAGTACTTC. Translation: CASSLGGQGYEQYF.

The chain employs TRBV15 and TRBJ1-1, with a weak D call TRBD1 (6 bases). The V gene's germline CDR1 is LNHNV and CDR2 YYDKDF (reference sequence). CDR3 length: 12 residues. V shed 4 bases and J shed 4 bases, with 7 bases lying between them. The CDR3 protein is CATSMTGTEAFF. CDR3 DNA sequence: TGTGCCACCAGCATGACAGGCACTGAAGCTTTCTTT. Based on the CDR3 plus reference TRBV15 and TRBJ1-1, the full variable domain is DAMVIQNPRYQVTQFGKPVTLSCSQTLNHNVMYWYQQKSSQAPKLLFHYYDKDFNNEADTPDNFQSRRPNTSFCFLDIRSPGLGDTAMYLCATSMTGTEAFFGQGTRLTVV.

This clone came up once. The chain is built from TRBV5-1 and TRBJ2-7; tentatively, D is TRBD1 (6 bases). V was trimmed by 2 bases and J by 6 bases, leaving 15 bases between them. This CDR3 comprises 14 residues. The germline V gene has CDR1 SGHRS and CDR2 YFSETQ. The CDR3, as DNA: TGCGCCAGCAGCTTTCAGGGGCCCGCTAGCGAGCAGTACTTC. It is translated as CASSFQGPASEQYF.

CDR3 amino acids: CASSYEQGSYEQYF. DNA for the CDR3: TGTGCCAGCAGTTACGAACAGGGGTCCTACGAGCAGTACTTC. The gene calls are TRBV6-5 and TRBJ2-7, with 7 bases aligning to TRBD1. Trimming took 2 bases from V and 1 from J; bases not matched to a gene: 2. Germline CDR1 is MNHEY and CDR2 is SVGAGI. The CDR3 loop spans 14 amino acids.

The CDR3 loop is CASSVGGDYGYTF. The CDR3 nucleotides are TGTGCCAGCAGCGTAGGGGGGGACTATGGCTACACCTTC. V and J are TRBV9 and TRBJ1-2; TRBD1 is a possible D gene (5 bases). CDR1 is SGDLS and CDR2 is YYNGEE in the germline V gene. Trimming took 0 bases from V and 3 from J, leaving 6 bases between them. This CDR3 has 13 amino acids.

The rearrangement uses TRBV7-2 and TRBJ2-5; D remains ambiguous. The CDR3 has 11 residues. Trimming removed 3 bases from V and 5 bases from J, with 4 bases in between. Germline V CDR1 and CDR2: SGHTA, FQGNSA. In nucleotides, the CDR3 is TGTGCCAGCAGCTTTTCGGAGACCCAGTACTTC. As protein: CASSFSETQYF.

Only one count was recorded for this clone. The gene calls are TRBV7-9 and TRBJ2-7; 8 nucleotides line up with TRBD1. Germline V gene lookup returns CDR1 SEHNR and CDR2 FQNEAQ (reference sequence). V gave up 5 bases and J gave up 3 bases; unmatched junction bases: 3. CDR3 length: 13 residues. In nucleotides, the CDR3 is TGTGCCAGCAGCCTGACAGGGGACTACGAGCAGTACTTC. This sequence encodes CASSLTGDYEQYF.

As to this clone: This CDR3 is also generated by other DNA sequences in the sample. This chain connects TRBV27 to TRBJ2-7; 8 bases agree with TRBD1. This CDR3 region has 14 residues. The germline CDR1 and CDR2 sequences are MNHEY and SMNVEV (reference sequence). V was pared by 2 bases and J by 3 bases, with 3 bases of the junction left unmatched. CDR3 sequence reads: CASSLGQGYYEQYF. The CDR3 coding sequence is TGTGCCAGCAGTTTAGGACAGGGATACTACGAGCAGTACTTC.

The CDR3 DNA reads as TGTGCCATCCTGCCTACAGGGGGTTTTACTGAAGCTTTCTTT. Encoded protein: CAILPTGGFTEAFF. The chain recombines TRBV28 with TRBJ1-1, with TRBD1 matching 8 bases. Germline trimming cut 10 bases from V and 5 bases from J; bases unmatched to any gene: 12. The CDR3 loop spans 14 amino acids. Germline V gives CDR1 MDHEN, CDR2 SYDVKM. Full variable domain (outside the CDR3, taken from reference TRBV28 and TRBJ1-1): DVKVTQSSRYLVKRTGEKVFLECVQDMDHENMFWYRQDPGLGLRLIYFSYDVKMKEKGDIPEGYSVSREKKERFSLILESASTNQTSMYLCAILPTGGFTEAFFGQGTRLTVV.

Notes on this clone: This CDR3 is also generated by other DNA sequences in the sample. The chain employs TRBV25-1 and TRBJ2-7; 9 bases map to TRBD1. This CDR3 spans 15 amino acids. In germline, CDR1 is MGHDK, CDR2 SYGVNS. The J segment lost 3 bases and the V segment lost 6 bases, leaving 9 bases of the junction unmatched. The CDR3 DNA sequence: TGTGCCAGCAGCGAACCGGGACAGGGCCTCTACGAGCAGTACTTC. It translates to CASSEPGQGLYEQYF.

This rearrangement joins TRBV4-1 to TRBJ2-5; 9 bases are a match to TRBD1. The CDR3 is 13 residues long. Germline lookup yields CDR1 MGHRA and CDR2 YSYEKL. V was clipped by 4 bases and J by 5 bases; unmatched bases: 2. CDR3 amino acids: CASSRDREETQYF. The CDR3 coding sequence is TGCGCCAGCAGCCGGGACAGGGAGGAGACCCAGTACTTC.

V gene TRBV11-3 combines with J gene TRBJ1-1, with 7 bases identical to TRBD1. The V gene end was trimmed by 5 bases and the J gene end by 5 bases; junction bases not matched to a gene: 8. CDR1 is SGHNT and CDR2 is YENEEA in the germline V gene. The CDR3 covers 14 residues. The chain's CDR3 is CASSPSWGQTEAFF. The CDR3 coding sequence is TGTGCCAGCAGCCCCTCCTGGGGACAGACTGAAGCTTTCTTT.

This chain joins TRBV28 and TRBJ1-1; the D is unclear. Trimming stripped 2 bases from V and 7 bases from J, with 17 bases between. Germline V gene lookup returns CDR1 MDHEN and CDR2 SYDVKM. This CDR3 contains 15 residues. CDR3 loop: CASSLLTVAPYEAFF. As DNA, the CDR3 is TGTGCCAGCAGTTTACTTACGGTAGCCCCCTATGAAGCTTTCTTT.

The chain uses TRBV6-5 and TRBJ2-3, with D possibly TRBD2 on 5 matching bases. The CDR3 contains 14 residues. V was shortened by 0 bases and J by 4 bases, with 8 bases between the two germline ends. The V gene's germline CDR1 is MNHEY and CDR2 SVGAGI. Here the CDR3 reads CASSYSIGADTQYF. CDR3 DNA: TGTGCCAGCAGTTACTCTATCGGGGCAGATACGCAGTATTTT.